Sequencing of this T cell receptor (beta chain) was carried out in a study of Graves' ophthalmopathy and Graves' hyperthyroidism. The study, taken as a whole, reports: In blood, most expanded thyroid clonotypes above 0.001 frequency were also detected.

This clonotype has more than one count but fewer than ten. The antigen is unknown. The sequenced template was RNA, covering the TCR beta CDR3 region. The first-round RT-PCR employed HTBI primers together with the Qiagen OneStep RT-PCR kit. A multiplex PCR was then performed as the second round. One entry per CDR3 protein, called by TCRdb with MiXCR from the multiplex PCR reads. The sample carries around 1,200,000 distinct CDR3 sequences, 35% to 40% recorded once. The trim removed 2 bases at V and 7 bases at J, leaving 9 bases unmatched. The length of the CDR3 is 15 residues. CDR1 and CDR2 (germline): MNHEY, SVGAGI. Hyperthyroidism patients, aged 18 to 65, were newly diagnosed, under 2 months' duration.

V is TRBV6-5 and J is TRBJ2-7; TRBD1 aligns across 9 bases. The sample consisted of peripheral blood or thyroid tissue (not recorded which). This clonotype originated in an adult man with Graves' hyperthyroidism. The CDR3 coding sequence is TGTGCCAGCAGTTACGCCGGGACAGGGTTTCGGGAGCAGTACTTC. Translating it yields CASSYAGTGFREQYF.